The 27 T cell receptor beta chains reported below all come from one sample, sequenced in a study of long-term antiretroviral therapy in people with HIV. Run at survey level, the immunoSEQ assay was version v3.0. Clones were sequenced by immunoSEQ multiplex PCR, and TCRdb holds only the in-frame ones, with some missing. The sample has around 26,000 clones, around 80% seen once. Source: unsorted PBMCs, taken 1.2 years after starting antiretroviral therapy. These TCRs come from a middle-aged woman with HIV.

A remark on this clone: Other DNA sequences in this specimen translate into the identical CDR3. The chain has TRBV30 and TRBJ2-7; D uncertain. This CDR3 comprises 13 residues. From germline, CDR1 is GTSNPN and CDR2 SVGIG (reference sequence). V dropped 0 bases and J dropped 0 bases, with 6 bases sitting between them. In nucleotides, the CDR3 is TGTGCCTGGAGTGTAACACCCTCCTACGAGCAGTACTTC. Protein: CAWSVTPSYEQYF.

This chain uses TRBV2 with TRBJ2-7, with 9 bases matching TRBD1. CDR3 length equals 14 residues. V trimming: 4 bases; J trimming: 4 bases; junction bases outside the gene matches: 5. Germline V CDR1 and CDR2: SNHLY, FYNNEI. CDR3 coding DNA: TGTGCCAGCAGTGTCCAGGGACAGGGATACGAGCAGTACTTC. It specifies CASSVQGQGYEQYF.

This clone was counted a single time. The CDR3 protein is CASSPGASGGQETQYF. Here the CDR3 DNA reads TGTGCCAGCAGCCCGGGGGCTAGCGGGGGTCAAGAGACCCAGTACTTC. The V and J genes are TRBV5-4 and TRBJ2-5; TRBD2 matches 10 bases. From germline, CDR1 is SGHNT and CDR2 YYREEE (reference sequence). The CDR3 extends over 16 amino acids. V gave up 4 bases and J gave up 2 bases; unmatched junction bases: 8.

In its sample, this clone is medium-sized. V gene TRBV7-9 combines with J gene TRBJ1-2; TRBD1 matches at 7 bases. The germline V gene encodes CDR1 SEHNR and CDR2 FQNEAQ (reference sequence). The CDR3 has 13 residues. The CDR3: CANDREGLSGYTF. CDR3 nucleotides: TGTGCAAACGACAGGGAGGGACTATCTGGCTACACCTTC.

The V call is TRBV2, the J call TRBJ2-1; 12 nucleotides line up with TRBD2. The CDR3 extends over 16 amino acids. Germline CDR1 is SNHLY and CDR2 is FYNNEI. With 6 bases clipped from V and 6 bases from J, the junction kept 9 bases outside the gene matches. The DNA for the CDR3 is TGTGCCAGCAGAGAACCGACTAGCGGGAGTGCCAATGAGCAGTTCTTC. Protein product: CASREPTSGSANEQFF.

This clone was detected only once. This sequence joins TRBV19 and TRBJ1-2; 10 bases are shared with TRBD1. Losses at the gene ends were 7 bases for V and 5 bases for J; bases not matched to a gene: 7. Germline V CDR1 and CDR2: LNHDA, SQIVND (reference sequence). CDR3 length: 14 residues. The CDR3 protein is CASTGQGGRYGYTF. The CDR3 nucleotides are TGTGCCAGTACTGGACAGGGGGGCCGGTATGGCTACACCTTC.

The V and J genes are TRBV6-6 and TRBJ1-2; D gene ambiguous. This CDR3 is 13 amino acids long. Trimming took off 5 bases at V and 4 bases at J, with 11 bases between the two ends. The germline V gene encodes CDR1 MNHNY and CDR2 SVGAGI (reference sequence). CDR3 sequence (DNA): TGTGCCAGCAGTCCCAGCGTAGCCTATGGCTACACCTTC. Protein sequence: CASSPSVAYGYTF.

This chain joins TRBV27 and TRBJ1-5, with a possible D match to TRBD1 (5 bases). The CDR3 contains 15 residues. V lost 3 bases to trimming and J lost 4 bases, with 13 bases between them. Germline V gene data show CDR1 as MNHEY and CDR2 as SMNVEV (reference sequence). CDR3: CASSFIQDRNQPQHF. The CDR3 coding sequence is TGTGCCAGCAGTTTTATACAGGATCGGAATCAGCCCCAGCATTTT.

The CDR3 sequence: CASSLDIRGLTEAFF. The DNA for the CDR3 is TGTGCCAGCAGCTTAGATATCAGGGGGCTCACTGAAGCTTTCTTT. V and J are TRBV11-2 and TRBJ1-1; 8 nucleotides align to TRBD1. Losses at the gene ends were 0 bases for V and 4 bases for J; bases not matched to a gene: 4. The CDR3 sequence is 15 residues long. Germline V gene data show CDR1 as SGHAT and CDR2 as FQNNGV.

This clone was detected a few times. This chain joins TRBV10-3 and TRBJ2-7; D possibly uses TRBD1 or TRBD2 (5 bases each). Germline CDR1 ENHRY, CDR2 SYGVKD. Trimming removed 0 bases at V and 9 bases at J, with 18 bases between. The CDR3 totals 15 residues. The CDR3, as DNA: TGTGCCATCAGTGAGTCGTACGGGACGTTAAGCGGGCAGTACTTC. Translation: CAISESYGTLSGQYF.

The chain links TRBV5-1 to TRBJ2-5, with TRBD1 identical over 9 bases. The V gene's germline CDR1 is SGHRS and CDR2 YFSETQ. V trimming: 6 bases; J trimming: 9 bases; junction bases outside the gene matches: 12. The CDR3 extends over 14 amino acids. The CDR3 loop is CASKGGTGSFSQYF. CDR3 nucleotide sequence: TGCGCCAGCAAAGGGGGGACAGGGTCATTTTCCCAGTACTTC. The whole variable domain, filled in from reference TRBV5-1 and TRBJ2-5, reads KAGVTQTPRYLIKTRGQQVTLSCSPISGHRSVSWYQQTPGQGLQFLFEYFSETQRNKGNFPGRFSGRQFSNSRSEMNVSTLELGDSALYLCASKGGTGSFSQYFGPGTRLLVL.

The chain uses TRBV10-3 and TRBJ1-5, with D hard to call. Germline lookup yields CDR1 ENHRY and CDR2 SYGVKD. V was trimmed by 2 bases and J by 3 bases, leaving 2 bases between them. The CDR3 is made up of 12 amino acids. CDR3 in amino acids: CAISELNQPQHF. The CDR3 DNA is TGTGCCATCAGTGAGCTCAATCAGCCCCAGCATTTT.

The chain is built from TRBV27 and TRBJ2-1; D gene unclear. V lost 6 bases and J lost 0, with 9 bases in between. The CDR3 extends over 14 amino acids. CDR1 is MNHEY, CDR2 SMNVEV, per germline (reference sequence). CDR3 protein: CASSPVGSYNEQFF. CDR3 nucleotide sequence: TGTGCCAGCAGCCCAGTGGGCTCCTACAATGAGCAGTTCTTC.

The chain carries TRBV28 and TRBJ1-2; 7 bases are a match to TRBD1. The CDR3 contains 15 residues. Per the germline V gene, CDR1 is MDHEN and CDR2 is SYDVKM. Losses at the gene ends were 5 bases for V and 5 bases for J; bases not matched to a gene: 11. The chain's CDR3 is CASSTYGTAGYGYTF. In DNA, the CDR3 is TGTGCCAGCAGTACCTACGGGACAGCCGGATATGGCTACACCTTC.

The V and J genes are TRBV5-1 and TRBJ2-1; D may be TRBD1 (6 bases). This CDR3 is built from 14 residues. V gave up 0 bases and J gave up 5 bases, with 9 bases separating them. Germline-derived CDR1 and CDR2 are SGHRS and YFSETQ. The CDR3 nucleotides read TGCGCCAGCAGCTTGGCGGACAGAAACAATGAGCAGTTCTTC. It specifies CASSLADRNNEQFF.

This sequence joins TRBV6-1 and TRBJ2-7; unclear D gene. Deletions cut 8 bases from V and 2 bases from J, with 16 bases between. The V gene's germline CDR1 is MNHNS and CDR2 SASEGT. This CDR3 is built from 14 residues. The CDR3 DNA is TGTGCCAGCGCCCTACCTGGGGAAGCCTACGAGCAGTACTTC. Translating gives CASALPGEAYEQYF.

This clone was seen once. CDR3 nucleotide sequence: TGTGCCAGCAGCTCAGGACTAGCGGGACAAGAGACCCAGTACTTC. Its translation: CASSSGLAGQETQYF. The rearrangement links TRBV5-6 to TRBJ2-5; 12 bases are shared with TRBD2. The V segment lost 3 bases and the J segment 2 bases; nucleotides outside the gene matches: 2. Germline values: CDR1 SGHDT, CDR2 YYEEEE. This CDR3 region has 15 residues.

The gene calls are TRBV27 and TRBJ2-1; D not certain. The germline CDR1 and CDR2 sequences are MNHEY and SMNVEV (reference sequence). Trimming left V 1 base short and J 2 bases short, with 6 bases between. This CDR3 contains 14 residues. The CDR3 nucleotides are TGTGCCAGCAGTTTATTTCGGACCTACAATGAGCAGTTCTTC. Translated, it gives CASSLFRTYNEQFF.

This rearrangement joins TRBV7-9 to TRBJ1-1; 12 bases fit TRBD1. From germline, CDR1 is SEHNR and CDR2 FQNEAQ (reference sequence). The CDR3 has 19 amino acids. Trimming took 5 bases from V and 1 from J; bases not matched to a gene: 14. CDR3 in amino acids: CASSPSTGTGGGWNTEAFF. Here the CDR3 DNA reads TGTGCCAGCAGCCCATCAACCGGGACAGGGGGCGGCTGGAACACTGAAGCTTTCTTT. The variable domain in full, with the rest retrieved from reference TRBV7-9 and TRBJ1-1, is DTGVSQNPRHKITKRGQNVTFRCDPISEHNRLYWYRQTLGQGPEFLTYFQNEAQLEKSRLLSDRFSAERPKGSFSTLEIQRTEQGDSAMYLCASSPSTGTGGGWNTEAFFGQGTRLTVV.

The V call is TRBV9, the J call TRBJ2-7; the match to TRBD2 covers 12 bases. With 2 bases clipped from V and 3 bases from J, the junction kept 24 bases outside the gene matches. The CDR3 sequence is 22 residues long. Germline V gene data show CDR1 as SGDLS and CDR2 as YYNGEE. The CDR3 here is CASSVNLTSGSVVYPSHYEQYF. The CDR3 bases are TGTGCCAGCAGCGTCAACCTGACTAGCGGGAGTGTCGTCTATCCCTCCCACTACGAGCAGTACTTC. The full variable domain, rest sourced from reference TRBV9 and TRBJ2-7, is DSGVTQTPKHLITATGQRVTLRCSPRSGDLSVYWYQQSLDQGLQFLIQYYNGEERAKGNILERFSAQQFPDLHSELNLSSLELGDSALYFCASSVNLTSGSVVYPSHYEQYFGPGTRLTVT.

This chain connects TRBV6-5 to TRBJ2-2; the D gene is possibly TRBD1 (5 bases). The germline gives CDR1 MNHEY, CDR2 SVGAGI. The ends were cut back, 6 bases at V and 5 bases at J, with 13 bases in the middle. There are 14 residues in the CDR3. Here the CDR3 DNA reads TGTGCCAGCAGGTGGGGCGGACGGACCGGGGAGCTGTTTTTT. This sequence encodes CASRWGGRTGELFF.

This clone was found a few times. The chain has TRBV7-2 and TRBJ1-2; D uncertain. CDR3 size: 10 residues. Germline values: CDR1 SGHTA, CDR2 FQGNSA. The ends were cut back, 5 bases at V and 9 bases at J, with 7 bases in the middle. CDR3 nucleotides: TGTGCCAGCAGCCCCACCTGCTACACCTTC. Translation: CASSPTCYTF. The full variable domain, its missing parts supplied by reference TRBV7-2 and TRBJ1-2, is GAGVSQSPSNKVTEKGKDVELRCDPISGHTALYWYRQSLGQGLEFLIYFQGNSAPDKSGLPSDRFSAERTGGSVSTLTIQRTQQEDSAVYLCASSPTCYTFGSGTRLTVV.

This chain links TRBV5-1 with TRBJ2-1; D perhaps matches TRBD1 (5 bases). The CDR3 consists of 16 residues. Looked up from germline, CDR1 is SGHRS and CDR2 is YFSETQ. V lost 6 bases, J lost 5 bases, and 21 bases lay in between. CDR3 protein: CASTVVWGQTNNEQFF. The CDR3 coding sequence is TGCGCCAGCACTGTTGTTTGGGGCCAAACCAACAATGAGCAGTTCTTC.

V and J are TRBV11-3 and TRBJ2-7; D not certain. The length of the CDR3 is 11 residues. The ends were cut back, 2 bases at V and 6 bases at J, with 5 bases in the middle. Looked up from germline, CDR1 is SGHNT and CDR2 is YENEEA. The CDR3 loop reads CASSLSVEQYF. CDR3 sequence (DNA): TGTGCCAGCAGCTTAAGCGTCGAGCAGTACTTC.

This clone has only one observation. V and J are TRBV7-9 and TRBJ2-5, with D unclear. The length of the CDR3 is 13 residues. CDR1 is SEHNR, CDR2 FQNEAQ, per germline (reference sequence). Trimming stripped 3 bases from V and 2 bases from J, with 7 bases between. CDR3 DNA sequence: TGTGCCAGCAGCTTGGCGGAACAAGAGACCCAGTACTTC. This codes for CASSLAEQETQYF.

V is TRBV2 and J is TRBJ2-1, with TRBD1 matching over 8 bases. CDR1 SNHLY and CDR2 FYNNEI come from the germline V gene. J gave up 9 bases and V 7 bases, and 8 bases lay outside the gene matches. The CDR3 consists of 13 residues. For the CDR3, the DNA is TGTGCCAGCACCCCGACAGGGGCGGGTGAGCAGTTCTTC. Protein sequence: CASTPTGAGEQFF.

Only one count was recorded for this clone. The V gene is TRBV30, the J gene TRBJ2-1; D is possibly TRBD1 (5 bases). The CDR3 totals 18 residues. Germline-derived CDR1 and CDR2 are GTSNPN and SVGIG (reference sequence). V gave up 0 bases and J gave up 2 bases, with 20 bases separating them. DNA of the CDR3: TGTGCCTGGAGTGTCCCAGGGAAATGGGAAAACACCTACAATGAGCAGTTCTTC. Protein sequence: CAWSVPGKWENTYNEQFF.